One sample yielded the 11 T cell receptor beta chains listed below, sequenced in a study of cytomegalovirus exposure and HLA in healthy donors. The primer mix had 60 Vbeta and 13 Jbeta primers. Only in-frame clones appear in the TCRdb table, and some are missing; sequencing was by immunoSEQ multiplex PCR. Here the sample spans some 67,000 clones, approximately 80% being singletons. Sequenced material: PBMCs. Receptors originate from a woman aged 25 to 39 in good health and CMV-seronegative.

The V call is TRBV28, the J call TRBJ1-1; TRBD1 might be the D (5 bases). In germline, CDR1 is MDHEN, CDR2 SYDVKM. Trimming cost V 6 bases and J 9 bases, with 20 bases left between them. The CDR3 covers 14 residues. The CDR3 is CASRPKYQGWQAFF. The CDR3 nucleotides are TGTGCCAGCAGACCGAAATATCAGGGTTGGCAAGCTTTCTTT.

This clone was observed a handful of times. The CDR3 nucleotides read TGTGCCAGCAGTTCTGACATGAACACTGAAGCTTTCTTT. Its translation: CASSSDMNTEAFF. The chain combines TRBV2 with TRBJ1-1; D gene uncertain. Trimming cost V 5 bases and J 0 bases, with 7 bases left between them. Germline V gene sequence: CDR1 SNHLY, CDR2 FYNNEI. The CDR3 covers 13 residues.

V gene TRBV6-5 combines with J gene TRBJ1-1; 7 bases agree with TRBD1. J lost 2 bases, V lost 5 bases, and 5 bases had no gene match. The germline gives CDR1 MNHEY, CDR2 SVGAGI. This CDR3 has 14 residues. The chain's CDR3 is CASSPDRANTEAFF. In nucleotides, the CDR3 is TGTGCCAGCAGTCCTGACAGGGCCAACACTGAAGCTTTCTTT.

The CDR3, as DNA: TGTGCCAGCACCCAGCTGCGGGGATCGGTAGGATCACCCCTCCACTTT. Protein sequence: CASTQLRGSVGSPLHF. V gene TRBV5-8 combines with J gene TRBJ1-6, with D unclear. Trimming shortened V by 6 bases and J by 10 bases, and 23 bases separated the two germline ends. The CDR3 totals 16 residues. The germline CDR1 and CDR2 sequences are SGHTS and YDEGEE.

The chain couples TRBV7-2 to TRBJ2-5; 10 nucleotides line up with TRBD2. The CDR3 runs 15 residues. Germline V gene lookup returns CDR1 SGHTA and CDR2 FQGNSA. Losses at the gene ends were 3 bases for V and 5 bases for J; bases not matched to a gene: 6. CDR3 DNA: TGTGCCAGCAGCTTCCAGCGGGGGGGCCCGGAGACCCAGTACTTC. This translates into CASSFQRGGPETQYF. Full variable domain (remainder filled in from reference TRBV7-2 and TRBJ2-5): GAGVSQSPSNKVTEKGKDVELRCDPISGHTALYWYRQSLGQGLEFLIYFQGNSAPDKSGLPSDRFSAERTGGSVSTLTIQRTQQEDSAVYLCASSFQRGGPETQYFGPGTRLLVL.

This clone occurred once. The rearrangement joins TRBV2 to TRBJ2-7; a possible D gene is TRBD1 (6 bases). CDR3 length: 12 amino acids. Germline V gene sequence: CDR1 SNHLY, CDR2 FYNNEI. V was shortened by 8 bases and J by 5 bases, with 13 bases between the two germline ends. The CDR3 loop reads CASRTTGNEQYF. The CDR3 DNA reads as TGTGCCAGCCGTACCACAGGGAACGAGCAGTACTTC. Full variable domain (outside the CDR3, taken from reference TRBV2 and TRBJ2-7): EPEVTQTPSHQVTQMGQEVILRCVPISNHLYFYWYRQILGQKVEFLVSFYNNEISEKSEIFDDQFSVERPDGSNFTLKIRSTKLEDSAMYFCASRTTGNEQYFGPGTRLTVT.

The chain couples TRBV10-3 to TRBJ1-1, with 8 bases fitting TRBD1. CDR3 size: 16 residues. Germline V CDR1 and CDR2: ENHRY, SYGVKD. Trimming removed 6 bases from V and 1 base from J; junction bases left unmatched: 10. The CDR3 here is CAIRVGPGQANTEAFF. DNA of the CDR3: TGTGCCATCAGGGTGGGTCCGGGACAGGCGAACACTGAAGCTTTCTTT.

This clone was seen only a few times. This chain connects TRBV5-6 to TRBJ1-6, with 8 bases that match TRBD1. This CDR3 comprises 14 residues. Losses at the gene ends were 1 base for V and 10 bases for J; bases not matched to a gene: 4. Germline values: CDR1 SGHDT, CDR2 YYEEEE. CDR3 region: CASSLYDRGSPLHF. DNA of the CDR3: TGTGCCAGCAGCTTGTACGACAGGGGATCACCCCTCCACTTT.

The rearrangement joins TRBV23-1 to TRBJ1-2; 7 bases line up with TRBD1. TRBV23-1 is known as an ORF, though its function is uncertain. The CDR3 has 15 residues. V lost 0 bases to trimming and J lost 4 bases; unmatched junction nucleotides: 5. The CDR3 nucleotides read TGCGCCAGCAGTCAATCTACAGGGGCCAGCTATGGCTACACCTTC. It encodes CASSQSTGASYGYTF.

V usage is TRBV5-1 and J usage is TRBJ2-2; 14 bases match TRBD2. Germline V gene sequence: CDR1 SGHRS, CDR2 YFSETQ. This CDR3 is 17 amino acids long. V lost 4 bases to trimming and J lost 5 bases; unmatched junction nucleotides: 7. CDR3: CASSQTSGGAGTGELFF. The CDR3 region has the DNA TGCGCCAGCAGCCAGACTAGCGGGGGGGCCGGAACCGGGGAGCTGTTTTTT.

The chain employs TRBV19 and TRBJ1-6, with D uncertain. Trimming shortened V by 1 base and J by 7 bases, and 11 bases separated the two germline ends. The CDR3 totals 15 residues. Per the germline V gene, CDR1 is LNHDA and CDR2 is SQIVND (reference sequence). CDR3 sequence reads: CASSIVTSKNSPLHF. In DNA, the CDR3 is TGTGCCAGTAGTATAGTAACAAGTAAAAATTCACCCCTCCACTTT.